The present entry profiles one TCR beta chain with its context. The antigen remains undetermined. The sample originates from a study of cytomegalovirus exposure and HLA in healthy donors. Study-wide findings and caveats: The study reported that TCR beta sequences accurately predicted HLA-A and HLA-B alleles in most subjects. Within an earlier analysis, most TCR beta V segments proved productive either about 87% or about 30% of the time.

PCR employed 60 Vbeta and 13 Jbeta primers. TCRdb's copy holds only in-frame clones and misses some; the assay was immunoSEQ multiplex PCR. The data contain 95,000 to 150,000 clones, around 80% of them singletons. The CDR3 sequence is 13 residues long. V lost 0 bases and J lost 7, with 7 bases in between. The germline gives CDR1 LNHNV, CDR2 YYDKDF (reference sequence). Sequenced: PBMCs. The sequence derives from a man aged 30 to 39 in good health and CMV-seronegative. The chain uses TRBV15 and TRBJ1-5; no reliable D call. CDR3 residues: CATSRDLGQPQHF. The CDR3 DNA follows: TGTGCCACCAGCAGAGATTTGGGCCAGCCCCAGCATTTT.